The rows below give T cell receptor beta chains drawn from one sample of a study of T cell clusters in autoimmune cytopenias. TCRdb re-called the multiplex PCR reads; one entry per CDR3 protein, DNA not given. The listing records some 7,000 distinct CDR3 sequences. What was sequenced was peripheral blood. These receptors all come from a human donor with an autoimmune cytopenia or autoimmune hepatitis (not recorded which). Both conserved end residues are part of each CDR3. Clone sizes are given selectively: once, few, many, or a class where the clone is expanded.

V	J	size	CDR3
TRBV30	TRBJ2-2	medium-sized	CAWVEGNTGELFF
TRBV15	TRBJ2-1	medium-sized	CATSFLAGETQFF
TRBV7-6	TRBJ2-7	-	CVSSLGRGGEQYF
TRBV27	TRBJ1-2	-	CASSVTRDRYGYTF
TRBV5-1	TRBJ2-3	-	CASSLHHRSGGYTDTQYF
TRBV5-4	TRBJ2-1	-	CATPGRSSDEQFF
TRBV15	TRBJ1-1	-	CATSRPSNTEAFF
TRBV20-1	TRBJ1-2	-	CSGTAVNYGYTF
TRBV30	TRBJ2-7	medium-sized	CAWVNREPYEQYF
TRBV5-1	TRBJ2-1	-	CASSWAGGEQFF
TRBV27	TRBJ2-7	-	CASSLRGTRSSYEQYF
TRBV10-3	TRBJ2-6	-	CAISDTGISGANVLTF
TRBV6-1	TRBJ2-3	-	CAISGLGQNTDTQYF
TRBV19	TRBJ1-1	-	CASWGRNTEAFF
TRBV30	TRBJ1-1	medium-sized	CAVDRVNTEAFF
TRBV6-5	TRBJ2-2	-	CASRWTENTGELFF
TRBV6-5	TRBJ2-5	medium-sized	CASRRDRVQETQYF
TRBV18	TRBJ1-5	medium-sized	CASSPSPRGNQPQHF
TRBV30	TRBJ2-1	-	CAWSLHPATNEQFF
TRBV30	TRBJ2-1	-	CAWSIAGGEQFF
TRBV6-4	TRBJ2-1	-	CASRRLAGGDEQFF
TRBV5-1	TRBJ2-2	-	CASSSSGRADTGELFF
TRBV6-1	TRBJ1-1	-	CASSEFGVGEAFF
TRBV30	TRBJ2-7	-	CAWSFRDRVREQYF
TRBV10-3	TRBJ2-7	medium-sized	CAISDIGLAEAYEQYF
TRBV19	TRBJ2-1	medium-sized	CASSTLALLAGGHNEQFF
TRBV5-6	TRBJ2-5	-	CASSLAGGGPRETQYF
TRBV19	TRBJ1-5	medium-sized	CASSIEGRRNQPQHF
TRBV18	TRBJ2-7	-	CASSRGDSLYEQYF
TRBV5-6	TRBJ1-5	-	CASSFSTFNQPQHF
TRBV6-1	TRBJ1-2	-	CASSEHGGSLGYTF
TRBV19	TRBJ2-3	medium-sized	CASSRPAGGADTQYF
TRBV29-1	TRBJ1-5	-	CSVDRPTGLLSNQPQHF
TRBV27	TRBJ2-1	medium-sized	CASSPVAPYNEQFF
TRBV13	TRBJ1-1	-	CASSSRDRGHRAFF
TRBV5-6	TRBJ1-2	-	CASSFFRGQGYGYTF
TRBV27	TRBJ1-1	-	CASMDRGVYGSAFF
TRBV5-4	TRBJ1-2	-	CASSLAGGDYGYTF
TRBV27	TRBJ1-5	-	CASSLSTGQPQHF
TRBV6-1	TRBJ2-3	-	CASRWDFSTDTQYF
TRBV6-6	TRBJ1-4	-	CASSYGGGDEKLFF
TRBV20-1	TRBJ1-2	-	CSARHEGDGYTF
TRBV7-6	TRBJ1-2	medium-sized	CASSLARGGGAYGYTF
TRBV6-5	TRBJ2-7	medium-sized	CASSYSNAVYF
TRBV5-5	TRBJ1-2	-	CASSLRAEDNYGYTF
TRBV27	TRBJ1-5	-	CAISEPGGTRSQHF
TRBV21-1	TRBJ2-7	-	CASSKVWSLREQYF
TRBV12-3/TRBV12-4	TRBJ2-5	-	CASSFGETQYF
TRBV30	TRBJ1-1	-	CAWSGQEELGAFF
TRBV6-5	TRBJ2-7	-	CASSERGTGSYEQYF